This T cell receptor beta chain was identified in a study of T cell repertoires in ileal Crohn's disease. This CDR3 is 14 amino acids long. V was cut by 7 bases and J by 2 bases, with 15 bases left in between. Germline V gene lookup returns CDR1 SNHLY and CDR2 FYNNEI. Some clones are missing from TCRdb's copy, which holds only in-frame ones; the method was immunoSEQ multiplex PCR. The sample contains approximately 27,000 clones, about four fifths of which appear only once. The rearrangement uses TRBV2 and TRBJ2-7; weak D call: TRBD2 (5 bases). The origin of this receptor is an adult with Crohn's disease. The sequencing input was ileal tissue. The CDR3 DNA reads TGTGCCAGCAAAACGGAACGACTAACCTACGAGCAGTACTTC. This encodes CASKTERLTYEQYF. The whole variable domain, remainder taken from reference TRBV2 and TRBJ2-7, is EPEVTQTPSHQVTQMGQEVILRCVPISNHLYFYWYRQILGQKVEFLVSFYNNEISEKSEIFDDQFSVERPDGSNFTLKIRSTKLEDSAMYFCASKTERLTYEQYFGPGTRLTVT.